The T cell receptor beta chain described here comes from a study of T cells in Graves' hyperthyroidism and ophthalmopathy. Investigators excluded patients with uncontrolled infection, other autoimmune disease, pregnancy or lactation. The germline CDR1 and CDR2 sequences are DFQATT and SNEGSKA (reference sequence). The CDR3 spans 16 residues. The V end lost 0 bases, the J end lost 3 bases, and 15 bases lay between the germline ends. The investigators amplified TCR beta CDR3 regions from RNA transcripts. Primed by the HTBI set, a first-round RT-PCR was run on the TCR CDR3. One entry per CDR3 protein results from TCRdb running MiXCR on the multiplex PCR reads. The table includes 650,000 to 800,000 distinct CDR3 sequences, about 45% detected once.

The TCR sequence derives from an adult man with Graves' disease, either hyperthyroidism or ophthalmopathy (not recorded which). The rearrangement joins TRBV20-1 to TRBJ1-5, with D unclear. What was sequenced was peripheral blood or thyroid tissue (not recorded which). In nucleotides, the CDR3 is TGCAGTGCTAGAGATCGCCAGGAACCGCTCAATCAGCCCCAGCATTTT. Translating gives CSARDRQEPLNQPQHF.